The clone carrying this T cell receptor beta chain came up once. Germline CDR1 LGHDT, CDR2 YNNKEL (reference sequence). The junction had 9 bases not matched to a gene; V was cut back by 7 bases and J by 1 base. This CDR3 is built from 16 residues. This record belongs to a study of control samples from healthy donors and cancer patients. Using immunoSEQ multiplex PCR, the repertoire was profiled, and TCRdb retains in-frame clones only, with some absent. The sample has about 120,000 clones, roughly 90% seen once. The source material was blood. The sequence derives from a man younger than 35 in good health. The chain has TRBV3-1 (or the pseudogene TRBV3-2) and TRBJ1-1; TRBD1 matches 10 bases. DNA for the CDR3: TGTGCCAGCAACCCGACAGGGGGCGAAAAGAACACTGAAGCTTTCTTT. Residues: CASNPTGGEKNTEAFF.